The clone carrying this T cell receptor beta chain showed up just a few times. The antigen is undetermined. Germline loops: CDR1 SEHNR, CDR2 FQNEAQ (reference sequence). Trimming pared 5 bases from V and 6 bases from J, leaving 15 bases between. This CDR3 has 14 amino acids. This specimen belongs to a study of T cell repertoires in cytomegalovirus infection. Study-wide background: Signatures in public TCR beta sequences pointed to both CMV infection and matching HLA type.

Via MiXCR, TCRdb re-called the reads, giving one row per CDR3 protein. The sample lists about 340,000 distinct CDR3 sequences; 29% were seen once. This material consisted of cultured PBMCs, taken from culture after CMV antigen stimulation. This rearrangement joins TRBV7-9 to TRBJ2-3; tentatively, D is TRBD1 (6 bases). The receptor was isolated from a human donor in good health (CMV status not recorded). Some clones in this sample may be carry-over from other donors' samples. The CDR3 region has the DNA TGTGCCAGCAGCCCCCGGGACACCGGGGATACGCAGTATTTT. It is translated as CASSPRDTGDTQYF.